This T cell receptor (beta chain) emerged from a study of tumor-infiltrating lymphocytes in primary liver carcinoma. Study outcomes and limitations: The study found a significantly higher top-250-clone fraction in tumors than in blood (p = 0.039).

The CDR3 is 15 amino acids. Trimming took 1 base from V and 8 from J, leaving 14 bases between them. By its share, this clonotype is medium-sized (0.01 to 0.1%). Its specificity is not known. The source material, roughly 18-33 mg of unsorted bulk tissue, was used to co-extract RNA and DNA. A primer in the constant region served to generate TCR beta cDNA from 500 ng of total RNA. Three nested multiplex PCR rounds, a slightly modified ARM-PCR, produced the libraries for TCR beta. Use of TRBV1-TRBV30 forward primers with a C-beta reverse primer characterized the first two PCR rounds, which lasted around 11 cycles each. One entry per CDR3 protein, called by TCRdb with MiXCR from the multiplex PCR reads. The table records under 200,000 distinct CDR3 sequences, just under 85% of them present only once.

The rearrangement links TRBV12-3 or TRBV12-4 to TRBJ2-2; D is possibly TRBD1 or TRBD2 (5 bases each). What was sequenced was tumor tissue from primary liver carcinoma. The sequence derives from a man in his forties with primary liver carcinoma and hepatitis B virus infection. The DNA for the CDR3 is TGTGCCAGCAGTTTAGTTCTGGGGCGCGGGGGGGAGCTGTTTTTT. This translates into CASSLVLGRGGELFF.